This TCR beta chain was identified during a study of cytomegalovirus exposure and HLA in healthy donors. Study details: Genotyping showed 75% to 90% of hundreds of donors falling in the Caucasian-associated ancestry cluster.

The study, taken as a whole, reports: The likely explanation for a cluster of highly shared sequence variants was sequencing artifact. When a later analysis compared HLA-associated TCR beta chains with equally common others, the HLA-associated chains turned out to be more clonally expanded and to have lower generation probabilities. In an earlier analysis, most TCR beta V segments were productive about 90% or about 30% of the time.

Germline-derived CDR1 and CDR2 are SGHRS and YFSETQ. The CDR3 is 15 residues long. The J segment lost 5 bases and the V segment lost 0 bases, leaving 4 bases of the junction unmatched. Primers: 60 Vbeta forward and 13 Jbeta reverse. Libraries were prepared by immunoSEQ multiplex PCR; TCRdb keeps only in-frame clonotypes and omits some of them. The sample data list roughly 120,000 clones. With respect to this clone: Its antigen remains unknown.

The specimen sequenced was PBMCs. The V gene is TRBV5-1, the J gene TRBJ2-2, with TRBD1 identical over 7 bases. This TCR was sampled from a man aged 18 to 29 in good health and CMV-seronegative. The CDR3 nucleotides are TGCGCCAGCAGCTTGGGACAGGGAAATACCGGGGAGCTGTTTTTT. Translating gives CASSLGQGNTGELFF.